This T cell receptor (beta chain) was identified during a study of blood T cell repertoires in COVID-19. Looking at the study overall: T cells, B-cell-depleted T cells, or PBMCs supplied cDNA or gDNA.

In the authors' methods: Estimation of nucleated cell counts was performed using reference gene primer amplification. The repertoire was sequenced with immunoSEQ multiplex PCR; TCRdb's copy has only in-frame clones and lacks some. The V and J calls and clone size are taken from that table; D and trimming were inferred from the DNA. Of about 190,000 clones in the sample, about nine tenths were seen once. From germline, CDR1 is MGHRA and CDR2 YSYEKL. The CDR3 covers 19 residues. Trimming took 1 base from V and 0 from J; bases not matched to a gene: 9. The chain combines TRBV4-1 with TRBJ1-1, with 12 positions matching TRBD1. Source material: peripheral blood. This TCR was recovered from a man younger than 30 with active or convalescent COVID-19. CDR3 protein: CASSQGWDRGREVNTEAFF. Written as DNA, the CDR3 is TGCGCCAGCAGCCAAGGATGGGACAGGGGGCGAGAGGTGAACACTGAAGCTTTCTTT.